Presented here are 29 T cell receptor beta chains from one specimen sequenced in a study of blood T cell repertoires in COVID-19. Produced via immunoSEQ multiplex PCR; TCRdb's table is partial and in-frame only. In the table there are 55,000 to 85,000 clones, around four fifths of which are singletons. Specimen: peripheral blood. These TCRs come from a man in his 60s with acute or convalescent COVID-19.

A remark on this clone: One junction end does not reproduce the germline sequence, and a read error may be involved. CDR3 in amino acids: CASSLGAGDQPQHF. CDR3 bases: TGTGCCAGCAGTTTGGGGGCGGGAGATCAGCCCCAGCATTTT. J is TRBJ1-5 and V is TRBV5-6; weak D call: TRBD1 (6 bases). CDR1 and CDR2 (germline): SGHDT, YYEEEE. This CDR3 has 14 residues.

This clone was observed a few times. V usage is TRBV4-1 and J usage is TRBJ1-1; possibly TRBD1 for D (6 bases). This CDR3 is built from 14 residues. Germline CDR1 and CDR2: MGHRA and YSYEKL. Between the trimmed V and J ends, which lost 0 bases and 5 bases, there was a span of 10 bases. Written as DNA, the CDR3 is TGCGCCAGCAGCCAAGATCAGGGGAGAACTGAAGCTTTCTTT. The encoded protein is CASSQDQGRTEAFF.

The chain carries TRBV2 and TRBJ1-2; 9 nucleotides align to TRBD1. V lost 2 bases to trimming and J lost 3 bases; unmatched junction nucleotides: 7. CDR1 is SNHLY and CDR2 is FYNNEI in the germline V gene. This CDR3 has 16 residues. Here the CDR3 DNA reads TGTGCCAGCAGTGAATCGGGACAGGGAACCTACTATGGCTACACCTTC. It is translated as CASSESGQGTYYGYTF.

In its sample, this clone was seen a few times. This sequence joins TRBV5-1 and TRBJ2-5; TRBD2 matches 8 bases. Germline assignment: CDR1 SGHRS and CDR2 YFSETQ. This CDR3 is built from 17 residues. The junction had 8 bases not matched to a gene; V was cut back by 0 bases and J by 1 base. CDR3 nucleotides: TGCGCCAGCAGCTTGGAGTATAGGCGGGAGGTCCAAGAGACCCAGTACTTC. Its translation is CASSLEYRREVQETQYF.

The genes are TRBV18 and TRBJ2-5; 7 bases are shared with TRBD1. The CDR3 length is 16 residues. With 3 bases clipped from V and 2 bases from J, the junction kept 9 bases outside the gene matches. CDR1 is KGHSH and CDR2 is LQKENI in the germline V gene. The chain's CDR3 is CASSPSRSGGQETQYF. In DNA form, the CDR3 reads TGTGCCAGCTCACCGAGTCGTTCAGGGGGACAAGAGACCCAGTACTTC. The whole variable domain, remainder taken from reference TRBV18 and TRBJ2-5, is NAGVMQNPRHLVRRRGQEARLRCSPMKGHSHVYWYRQLPEEGLKFMVYLQKENIIDESGMPKERFSAEFPKEGPSILRIQQVVRGDSAAYFCASSPSRSGGQETQYFGPGTRLLVL.

CDR3 sequence: CATRRAGDTGELFF. CDR3 sequence (DNA): TGTGCCACCCGAAGGGCAGGGGACACCGGGGAGCTGTTTTTT. The chain carries TRBV24-1 and TRBJ2-2; D perhaps matches TRBD1 (6 bases). The CDR3 totals 14 residues. Germline V gene sequence: CDR1 KGHDR, CDR2 SFDVKD. V gave up 9 bases and J gave up 3 bases, with 13 bases separating them.

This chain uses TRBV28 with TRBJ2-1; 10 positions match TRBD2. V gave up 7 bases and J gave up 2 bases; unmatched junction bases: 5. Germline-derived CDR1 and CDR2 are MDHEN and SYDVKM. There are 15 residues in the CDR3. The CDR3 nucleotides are TGTGCCAGCACTCCGGGACTAGCGACCTACAATGAGCAGTTCTTC. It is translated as CASTPGLATYNEQFF.

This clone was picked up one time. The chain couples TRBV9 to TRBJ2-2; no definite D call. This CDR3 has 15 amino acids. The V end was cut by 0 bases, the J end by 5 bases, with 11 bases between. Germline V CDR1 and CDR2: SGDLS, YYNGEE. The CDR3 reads CASSVGGSSTGELFF. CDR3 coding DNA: TGTGCCAGCAGCGTAGGCGGTAGCAGTACCGGGGAGCTGTTTTTT.

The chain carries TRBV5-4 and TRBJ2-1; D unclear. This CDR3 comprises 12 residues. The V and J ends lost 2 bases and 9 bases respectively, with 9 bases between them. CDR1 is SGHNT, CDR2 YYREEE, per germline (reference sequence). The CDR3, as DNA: TGTGCCAGCAGCTTTGATAGAGTTGAGCAGTTCTTC. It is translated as CASSFDRVEQFF.

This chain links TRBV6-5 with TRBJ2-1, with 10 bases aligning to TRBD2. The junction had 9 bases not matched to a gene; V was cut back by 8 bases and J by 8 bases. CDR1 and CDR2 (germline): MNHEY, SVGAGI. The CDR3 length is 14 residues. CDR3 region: CASPGLAGEHEQFF. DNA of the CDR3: TGTGCCAGCCCGGGGCTAGCGGGAGAGCATGAGCAGTTCTTC.

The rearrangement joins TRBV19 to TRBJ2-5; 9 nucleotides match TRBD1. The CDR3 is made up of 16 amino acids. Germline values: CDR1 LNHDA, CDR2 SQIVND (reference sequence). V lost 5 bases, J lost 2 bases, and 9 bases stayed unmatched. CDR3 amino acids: CASSDPLGQGQETQYF. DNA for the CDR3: TGTGCCAGTAGTGACCCCCTCGGACAGGGGCAAGAGACCCAGTACTTC.

The CDR3 spells CASSILGEKLFF. The CDR3 DNA follows: TGTGCCAGTAGTATACTAGGCGAAAAACTGTTTTTT. V and J are TRBV19 and TRBJ1-4; D call uncertain. V lost 2 bases and J lost 8, with 6 bases in between. CDR1 is LNHDA and CDR2 is SQIVND in the germline V gene (reference sequence). This CDR3 is built from 12 residues. The complete variable domain, with remaining parts taken from reference TRBV19 and TRBJ1-4, reads DGGITQSPKYLFRKEGQNVTLSCEQNLNHDAMYWYRQDPGQGLRLIYYSQIVNDFQKGDIAEGYSVSREKKESFPLTVTSAQKNPTAFYLCASSILGEKLFFGSGTQLSVL.

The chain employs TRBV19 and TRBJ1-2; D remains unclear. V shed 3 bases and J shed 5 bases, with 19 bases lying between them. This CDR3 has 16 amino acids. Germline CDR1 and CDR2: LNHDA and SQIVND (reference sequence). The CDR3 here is CASSMTFDLSPYGYTF. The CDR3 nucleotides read TGTGCCAGTAGTATGACATTCGACCTTTCACCTTATGGCTACACCTTC.

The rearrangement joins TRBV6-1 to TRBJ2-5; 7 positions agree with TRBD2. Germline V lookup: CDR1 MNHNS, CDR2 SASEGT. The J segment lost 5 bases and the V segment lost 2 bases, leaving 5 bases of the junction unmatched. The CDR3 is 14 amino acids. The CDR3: CASSEIGRAETQYF. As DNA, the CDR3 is TGTGCCAGCAGTGAAATAGGGAGGGCGGAGACCCAGTACTTC.

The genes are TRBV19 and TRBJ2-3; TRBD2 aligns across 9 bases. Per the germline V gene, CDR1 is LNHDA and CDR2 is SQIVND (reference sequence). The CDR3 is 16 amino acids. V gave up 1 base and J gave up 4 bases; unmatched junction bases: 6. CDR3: CASSIGSGSGPDTQYF. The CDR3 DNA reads TGTGCCAGTAGTATAGGTAGCGGGAGCGGCCCAGATACGCAGTATTTT.

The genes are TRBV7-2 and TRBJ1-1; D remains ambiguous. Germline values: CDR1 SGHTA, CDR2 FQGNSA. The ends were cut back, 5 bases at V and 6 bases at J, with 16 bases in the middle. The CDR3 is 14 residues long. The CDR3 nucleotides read TGTGCCAGCAGCCTGGACTATCCGACGGCTGAAGCTTTCTTT. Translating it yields CASSLDYPTAEAFF.

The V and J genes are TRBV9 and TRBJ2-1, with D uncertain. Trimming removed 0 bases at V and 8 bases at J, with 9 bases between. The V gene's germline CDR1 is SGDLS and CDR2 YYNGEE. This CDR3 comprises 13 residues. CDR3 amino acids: CASSVVPVDEQFF. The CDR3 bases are TGTGCCAGCAGCGTAGTTCCGGTGGATGAGCAGTTCTTC. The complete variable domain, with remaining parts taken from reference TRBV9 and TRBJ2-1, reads DSGVTQTPKHLITATGQRVTLRCSPRSGDLSVYWYQQSLDQGLQFLIQYYNGEERAKGNILERFSAQQFPDLHSELNLSSLELGDSALYFCASSVVPVDEQFFGPGTRLTVL.

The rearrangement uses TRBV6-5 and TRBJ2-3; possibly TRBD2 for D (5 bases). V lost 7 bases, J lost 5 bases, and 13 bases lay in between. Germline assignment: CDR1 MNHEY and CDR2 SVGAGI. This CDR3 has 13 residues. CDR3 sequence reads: CASKRSAGDTQYF. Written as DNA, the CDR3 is TGTGCCAGCAAACGGTCCGCGGGAGATACGCAGTATTTT.

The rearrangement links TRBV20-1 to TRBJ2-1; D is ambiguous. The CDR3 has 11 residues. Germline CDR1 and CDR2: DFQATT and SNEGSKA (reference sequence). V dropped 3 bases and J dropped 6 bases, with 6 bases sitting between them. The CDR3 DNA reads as TGCAGTGCTAGGCGATTCAATGAGCAGTTCTTC. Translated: CSARRFNEQFF.

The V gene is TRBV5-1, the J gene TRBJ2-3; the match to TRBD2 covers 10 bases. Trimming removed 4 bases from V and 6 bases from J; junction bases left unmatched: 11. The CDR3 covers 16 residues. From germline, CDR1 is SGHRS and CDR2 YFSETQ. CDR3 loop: CASSRTSGAAGDTQYF. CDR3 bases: TGCGCCAGCAGCCGGACTAGCGGTGCGGCGGGTGATACGCAGTATTTT.

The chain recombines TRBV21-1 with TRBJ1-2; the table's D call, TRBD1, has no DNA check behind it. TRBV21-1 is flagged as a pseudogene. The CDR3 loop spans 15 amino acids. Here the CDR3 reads CASSKRGGGADGYTF. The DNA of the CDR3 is TGTGCCAGCAGCAAACGAGGAGGGGGCGCAGATGGCTACACCTTC.

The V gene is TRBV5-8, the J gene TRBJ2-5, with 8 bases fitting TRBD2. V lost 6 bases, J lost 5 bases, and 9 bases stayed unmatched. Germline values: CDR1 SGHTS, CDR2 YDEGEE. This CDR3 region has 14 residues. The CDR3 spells CASTTGGVRETQYF. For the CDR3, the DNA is TGTGCCAGCACCACGGGAGGGGTGCGGGAGACCCAGTACTTC.

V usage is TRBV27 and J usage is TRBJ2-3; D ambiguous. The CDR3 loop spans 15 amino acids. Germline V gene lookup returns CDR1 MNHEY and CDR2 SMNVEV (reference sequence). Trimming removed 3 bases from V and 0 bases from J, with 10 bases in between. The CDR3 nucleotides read TGTGCCAGCAGTTTTGCGGCAACTAGCACAGATACGCAGTATTTT. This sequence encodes CASSFAATSTDTQYF.

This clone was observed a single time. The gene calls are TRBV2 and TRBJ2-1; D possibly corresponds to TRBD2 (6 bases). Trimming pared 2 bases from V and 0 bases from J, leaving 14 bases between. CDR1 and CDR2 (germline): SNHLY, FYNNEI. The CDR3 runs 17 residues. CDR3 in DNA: TGTGCCAGCAGTGAATATCGCGGGGTCCGCTCCTACAATGAGCAGTTCTTC. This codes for CASSEYRGVRSYNEQFF.

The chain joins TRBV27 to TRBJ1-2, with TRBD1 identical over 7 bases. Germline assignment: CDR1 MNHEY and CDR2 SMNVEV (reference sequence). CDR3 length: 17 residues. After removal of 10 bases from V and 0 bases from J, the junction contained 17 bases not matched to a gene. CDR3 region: CANPQGGGGDTNYGYTF. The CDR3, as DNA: TGTGCCAACCCTCAGGGGGGTGGGGGCGATACTAACTATGGCTACACCTTC.

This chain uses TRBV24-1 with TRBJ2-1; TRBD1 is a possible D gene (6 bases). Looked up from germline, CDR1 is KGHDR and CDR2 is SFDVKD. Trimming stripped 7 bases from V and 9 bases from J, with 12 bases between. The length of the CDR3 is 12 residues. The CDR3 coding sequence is TGTGCCACCAGAGCTGAGGACAGTGAGCAGTTCTTC. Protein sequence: CATRAEDSEQFF.

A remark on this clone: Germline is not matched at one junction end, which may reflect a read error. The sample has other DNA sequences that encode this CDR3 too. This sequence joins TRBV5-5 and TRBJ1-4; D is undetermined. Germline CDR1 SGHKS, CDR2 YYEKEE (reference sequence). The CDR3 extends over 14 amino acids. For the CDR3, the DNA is TGTGCCAGCAGCTTGGAAGGAGGCAATGAAAAGCTGTTTTTT. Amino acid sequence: CASSLEGGNEKLFF.

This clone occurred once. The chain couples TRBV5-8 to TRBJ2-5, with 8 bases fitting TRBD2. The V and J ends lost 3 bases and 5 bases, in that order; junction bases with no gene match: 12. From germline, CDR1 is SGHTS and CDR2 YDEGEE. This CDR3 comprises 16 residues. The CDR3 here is CASSSGGIVGGETQYF. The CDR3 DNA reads TGTGCCAGCAGCTCGGGGGGGATTGTCGGCGGGGAGACCCAGTACTTC. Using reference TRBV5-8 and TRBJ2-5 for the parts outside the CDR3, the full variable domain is EAGVTQSPTHLIKTRGQQATLRCSPISGHTSVYWYQQALGLGLQFLLWYDEGEERNRGNFPPRFSGRQFPNYSSELNVNALELEDSALYLCASSSGGIVGGETQYFGPGTRLLVL.

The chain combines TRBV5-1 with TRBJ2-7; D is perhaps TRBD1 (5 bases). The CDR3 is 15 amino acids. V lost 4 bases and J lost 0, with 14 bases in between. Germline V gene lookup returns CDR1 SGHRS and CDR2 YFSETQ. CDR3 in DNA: TGCGCCAGCAGCCCAGGGCCCCAGCTCTCCTACGAGCAGTACGTC. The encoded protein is CASSPGPQLSYEQYV.